This is a list of T cell receptor beta chains from one sample in a study of shared clonotypes between healthy human individuals. Sequencing was performed with immunoSEQ multiplex PCR; in TCRdb, only in-frame clones are kept and a portion is missing. The sample includes about 2 million clones, around 96% of them seen just once. Sequenced: naive CD8+ T cells sorted from blood. Receptor source: a man between 18 and 29 years old in good health. Both conserved end residues are part of each CDR3. The D gene is left open where the match is weak. Size values are once, few and many counts, or a class for expanded clones, and some rows have none.

NA	TRBJ2-7	TRBV28	NA	TGTGCCAGCAGTTCCTTACCCGGGACACTGACCTACGAGCAGTACTTC	CASSSLPGTLTYEQYF
NA	TRBJ2-2	TRBV4-1	NA	TGCGCCAGCAGCTTAGAAGCCCTAAGCACGGGATATAAGGGGGAGCTGTTTTTT	CASSLEALSTGYKGELFF
NA	TRBJ2-7	TRBV6-1	NA	TGTGCCAGCAGCTCGGGGGCGGGAGAGTACGAGCAGTACTTC	CASSSGAGEYEQYF
NA	TRBJ1-1	TRBV27	TRBD1	TGTGCCAGCAGTGGGCGGACAGGGTCGGCTGAAGCTTTCTTT	CASSGRTGSAEAFF
once	TRBJ2-5	TRBV2	TRBD2	TGTGCCAGCAGTGCCCTCCTAGCGGGGGCGGGGCAAGAGACCCAGTACTTC	CASSALLAGAGQETQYF
NA	TRBJ1-1	TRBV9	NA	TGTGCCAGCAGCGTAGGGTCCAGGGGCCCAGGGGTCACTGAAGCTTTCTTT	CASSVGSRGPGVTEAFF
NA	TRBJ2-4	TRBV5-1	TRBD2	TGCGCCAGCAGCTTGTCTAGCGGGGATCTGGCCAAAAACATTCAGTACTTC	CASSLSSGDLAKNIQYF
NA	TRBJ2-1	TRBV25-1	TRBD1	TGTGCCAGCAGTCCTCATCGGACAGGGTACAATGAGCAGTTCTTC	CASSPHRTGYNEQFF
NA	TRBJ2-3	TRBV28	NA	TGTGCCAGCAGCCCCCGGGGCCGGGGAGATACGCAGTATTTT	CASSPRGRGDTQYF
NA	TRBJ1-5	TRBV6-1	NA	TGTGCCAGCAGTGAATTCGGGGTGGACGGCAATCAGCCCCAGCATTTT	CASSEFGVDGNQPQHF
NA	TRBJ1-2	TRBV5-5	TRBD1	TGTGCCAGCAGGGGGACAGCCTACTATGGCTACACCTTC	CASRGTAYYGYTF
NA	TRBJ2-1	TRBV10-2	NA	TGCGCCAGCAAGGATTTTGGGTACAATGAGCAGTTCTTC	CASKDFGYNEQFF